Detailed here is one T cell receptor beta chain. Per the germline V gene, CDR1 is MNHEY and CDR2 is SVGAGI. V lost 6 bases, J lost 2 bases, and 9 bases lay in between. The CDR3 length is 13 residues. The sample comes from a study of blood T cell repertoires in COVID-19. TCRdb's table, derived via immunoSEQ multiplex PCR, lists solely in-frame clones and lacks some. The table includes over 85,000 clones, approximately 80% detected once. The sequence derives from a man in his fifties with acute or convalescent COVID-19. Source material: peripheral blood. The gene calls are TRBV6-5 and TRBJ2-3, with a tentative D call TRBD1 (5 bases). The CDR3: CASSDSITDTQYF. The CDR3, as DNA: TGTGCCAGCAGCGACAGTATCACAGATACGCAGTATTTT.